The 17 T cell receptor beta chains listed next were all sequenced from one sample in a study of T cell changes during pregnancy in multiple sclerosis. Clones were sequenced by immunoSEQ multiplex PCR, and TCRdb holds only the in-frame ones, with some missing. Of roughly 99,000 clones in the sample, around 93% were seen once. Sample: peripheral blood, taken in the third trimester of pregnancy. The receptors come from a female donor in good health, enrolled as a control in a pregnancy study.

The chain recombines TRBV11-2 with TRBJ1-2; D is possibly TRBD1 (5 bases). Germline V gives CDR1 SGHAT, CDR2 FQNNGV. The CDR3 runs to 17 residues. Trimming removed 4 bases from V and 0 bases from J, with 18 bases in between. In DNA form, the CDR3 reads TGTGCCAGCAGCTCGTCACCTTATCAGGGATCTAACTATGGCTACACCTTC. Translated: CASSSSPYQGSNYGYTF.

The chain is built from TRBV4-2 and TRBJ1-1; tentatively, D is TRBD1 (6 bases). The germline CDR1 and CDR2 sequences are LGHNA and YNFKEQ. V was cut by 4 bases and J by 7 bases, with 16 bases left in between. The CDR3 has 14 residues. The CDR3 region is CASSRTQGRHEAFF. CDR3 sequence (DNA): TGTGCCAGCAGCCGCACACAGGGCCGACATGAAGCTTTCTTT.

The gene calls are TRBV9 and TRBJ2-3; 10 nucleotides align to TRBD1. Germline V lookup: CDR1 SGDLS, CDR2 YYNGEE. V lost 0 bases, J lost 5 bases, and 12 bases stayed unmatched. The CDR3 is 18 residues long. The CDR3 nucleotides are TGTGCCAGCAGCGTAGGCGCTGACAGGGGGCCTTGGCGAGATACGCAGTATTTT. This encodes CASSVGADRGPWRDTQYF.

The V call is TRBV19, the J call TRBJ1-1; D is ambiguous. Germline V lookup: CDR1 LNHDA, CDR2 SQIVND (reference sequence). This CDR3 comprises 13 residues. V lost 3 bases to trimming and J lost 8 bases, with 13 bases between them. CDR3 loop: CASSIDPGREAFF. CDR3 DNA: TGTGCCAGTAGTATTGACCCGGGTAGGGAAGCTTTCTTT.

The chain links TRBV19 to TRBJ1-1; TRBD1 aligns across 9 bases. This CDR3 has 14 residues. With 5 bases clipped from V and 1 base from J, the junction kept 2 bases outside the gene matches. CDR1 is LNHDA, CDR2 SQIVND, per germline (reference sequence). The chain's CDR3 is CASSSTGGNTEAFF. The DNA of the CDR3 is TGTGCCAGTAGTTCGACAGGGGGGAACACTGAAGCTTTCTTT.

This clone came up once. The chain is built from TRBV6-1 and TRBJ2-7, with D tentatively TRBD2 (5 bases). The CDR3 consists of 14 residues. Germline values: CDR1 MNHNS, CDR2 SASEGT. The ends were cut back, 2 bases at V and 5 bases at J, with 13 bases in the middle. CDR3: CASSEFLSGNEQYF. The DNA for the CDR3 is TGTGCCAGCAGTGAATTTCTGAGCGGTAACGAGCAGTACTTC.

The V gene is TRBV14, the J gene TRBJ2-7; D remains ambiguous. The CDR3 extends over 11 amino acids. V gave up 5 bases and J gave up 3 bases, with 5 bases separating them. CDR1 is SGHDN, CDR2 FVKESK, per germline. The CDR3 DNA sequence: TGTGCCAGCAGCAACAGCTACGAGCAGTACTTC. This translates into CASSNSYEQYF.

This chain connects TRBV5-1 to TRBJ1-1; the match to TRBD1 covers 10 bases. The V segment lost 3 bases and the J segment 0 bases; nucleotides outside the gene matches: 14. The CDR3 loop spans 19 amino acids. Germline CDR1 is SGHRS and CDR2 is YFSETQ. CDR3 sequence reads: CASSSKYLRDRGMNTEAFF. The CDR3 DNA sequence: TGCGCCAGCAGCTCAAAATATCTCCGGGACAGGGGAATGAACACTGAAGCTTTCTTT.

The gene calls are TRBV4-1 and TRBJ1-2, with D possibly being TRBD1 (6 bases). Per germline, CDR1 MGHRA and CDR2 YSYEKL. This CDR3 is 15 amino acids long. Trimming cost V 1 base and J 5 bases, with 14 bases left between them. Here the CDR3 reads CASSQGQEMGYGYTF. The CDR3 DNA sequence: TGCGCCAGCAGCCAAGGACAGGAAATGGGGTATGGCTACACCTTC.

This chain uses TRBV6-1 with TRBJ2-1; TRBD2 matches at 9 bases. The V gene's germline CDR1 is MNHNS and CDR2 SASEGT. This CDR3 contains 15 residues. After removal of 7 bases from V and 5 bases from J, the junction contained 9 bases not matched to a gene. The CDR3 protein is CASIQAGGTNNEQFF. CDR3 bases: TGTGCCAGCATCCAAGCGGGGGGAACGAACAATGAGCAGTTCTTC.

In this sample, this clone turned up once. V usage is TRBV6-4 and J usage is TRBJ2-1, with D unclear. Trimming removed 0 bases at V and 6 bases at J, with 6 bases between. CDR3 length equals 13 residues. Per the germline V gene, CDR1 is MRHNA and CDR2 is SNTAGT. Here the CDR3 DNA reads TGTGCCAGCAGTGACTCCCTAGTCAATGAGCAGTTCTTC. Translating gives CASSDSLVNEQFF.

The chain uses TRBV13 and TRBJ2-7, with no clear D. V was trimmed by 5 bases and J by 1 base, leaving 12 bases between them. The CDR3 has 14 amino acids. Germline V gene data show CDR1 as PRHDT and CDR2 as FYEKMQ (reference sequence). CDR3 coding DNA: TGTGCCAGCAGCCCCGCCCTCCTATCCTACGAGCAGTACTTC. Residues: CASSPALLSYEQYF.

This chain uses TRBV27 with TRBJ1-4; D is possibly TRBD1 (5 bases). Between the trimmed V and J ends, which lost 1 base and 12 bases, there was a span of 15 bases. The CDR3 runs 14 residues. CDR1 and CDR2 (germline): MNHEY, SMNVEV (reference sequence). The DNA for the CDR3 is TGTGCCAGCAGTTTATTCCCTCAGGGTACGGAACTGTTTTTT. Amino acids: CASSLFPQGTELFF.

The chain has TRBV23-1 and TRBJ1-2, with D unclear. TRBV23-1 is classed as an ORF, of uncertain function. The V end lost 6 bases, the J end lost 5 bases, and 19 bases lay between the germline ends. This CDR3 comprises 15 residues. The CDR3 here is CASSTVAASIYGYTF. The CDR3 bases are TGCGCCAGCAGCACAGTGGCTGCTTCCATTTATGGCTACACCTTC.

This chain joins TRBV5-4 and TRBJ2-5; 7 bases match TRBD1. V gave up 6 bases and J gave up 2 bases; unmatched junction bases: 7. CDR1 is SGHNT, CDR2 YYREEE, per germline (reference sequence). The CDR3 spans 14 residues. CDR3 residues: CASNEGQLQETQYF. For the CDR3, the DNA is TGTGCCAGCAACGAGGGACAGCTACAAGAGACCCAGTACTTC.

This rearrangement joins TRBV5-1 to TRBJ2-5; 11 nucleotides agree with TRBD2. This CDR3 contains 16 residues. Per germline, CDR1 SGHRS and CDR2 YFSETQ. V shed 1 base, J shed 3 bases, and the junction held 5 bases outside the gene matches. CDR3: CASSLTSGGTKETQYF. The CDR3 DNA follows: TGCGCCAGCAGCTTGACTAGCGGGGGTACCAAAGAGACCCAGTACTTC.

The J gene is TRBJ1-2, the V gene TRBV9; 11 positions match TRBD1. V gave up 0 bases and J gave up 8 bases; unmatched junction bases: 6. Germline CDR1 SGDLS, CDR2 YYNGEE. The CDR3 spans 15 residues. CDR3 protein: CASSVVGTGGGGYTF. CDR3 DNA sequence: TGTGCCAGCAGCGTAGTCGGGACAGGGGGTGGCGGCTACACCTTC.